The present T cell receptor (beta chain) was sequenced within a study of blood T cell repertoires in COVID-19. Study-level background: Researchers got acute and convalescent COVID-19 samples from the United States, Italy and Spain. Sources were T cells, B-cell-depleted T cells, or PBMCs; the material itself was cDNA or gDNA.

V lost 5 bases, J lost 1 base, and 6 bases stayed unmatched. There are 15 residues in the CDR3. Germline V gene data show CDR1 as SGHAT and CDR2 as FQNNGV. Source study methods: Reference gene primer amplification in the assay estimated nucleated cell counts. Here immunoSEQ multiplex PCR was the method, and the copy in TCRdb shows in-frame clones only, minus some. V, J and clone size derive from that table, while D and trimming were established from the DNA sequence. Altogether 120,000 or so clones are present, 80% to 90% being singletons, with the ten largest covering 12%. The chain couples TRBV11-2 to TRBJ1-1; 8 bases line up with TRBD1. The TCR sequence derives from a human donor in a cohort sampled during active COVID-19. Sequenced sample: peripheral blood. CDR3 in amino acids: CASSPPGQGNTEAFF. For the CDR3, the DNA is TGTGCCAGCAGCCCCCCCGGACAGGGGAACACTGAAGCTTTCTTT.